A single sample gave rise to the 15 T cell receptor beta chains below, sequenced in a study of blood T cell repertoires in COVID-19. Sequencing used immunoSEQ multiplex PCR; TCRdb keeps in-frame clones, though not all of them. The sample lists fewer than 80,000 clones; around 87% were seen once. Sequencing was carried out using peripheral blood. All receptors come from a man in his sixties or seventies with acute or convalescent COVID-19.

This rearrangement joins TRBV19 to TRBJ2-5; the match to TRBD2 covers 12 bases. The germline CDR1 and CDR2 sequences are LNHDA and SQIVND (reference sequence). V shed 11 bases, J shed 5 bases, and the junction held 12 bases outside the gene matches. This CDR3 spans 15 amino acids. The CDR3 here is CAASQGTSGSETQYF. The CDR3 nucleotides read TGTGCCGCCTCCCAGGGGACTAGCGGGTCGGAGACCCAGTACTTC.

The count of this clone is one. CDR3 DNA sequence: TGTGCCAGCAGTCTTACAGGGGATCAGCCCCAGCATTTT. Its protein is CASSLTGDQPQHF. V is TRBV12-3 or TRBV12-4 and J is TRBJ1-5; 7 nucleotides align to TRBD1. This CDR3 has 13 amino acids. Unmatched junction bases numbered 3, after V lost 5 bases and J lost 5 bases.

The chain has TRBV7-2 and TRBJ1-1; D gene unclear. Germline lookup yields CDR1 SGHTA and CDR2 FQGNSA. The CDR3 is 16 residues long. With 0 bases removed from V and 4 bases from J, the gap between germline ends came to 15 bases. CDR3 loop: CASSLAGPPLGTEAFF. As DNA, the CDR3 is TGTGCCAGCAGCTTAGCTGGGCCCCCCTTGGGCACTGAAGCTTTCTTT.

The chain uses TRBV7-2 and TRBJ1-2, with D uncertain. Deletions cut 6 bases from V and 0 bases from J, with 14 bases between. This CDR3 contains 15 residues. Germline V gene lookup returns CDR1 SGHTA and CDR2 FQGNSA. The CDR3 DNA is TGTGCCAGCAGTCTTGACCCCGGGGCTAACTATGGCTACACCTTC. As protein: CASSLDPGANYGYTF.

This clone has just a few counts. This rearrangement joins TRBV12-5 to TRBJ1-5; 9 bases line up with TRBD1. This CDR3 has 21 residues. J was trimmed by 3 bases and V by 4 bases; bases with no gene match: 22. Looked up from germline, CDR1 is LGHNT and CDR2 is FRNRAP. The DNA for the CDR3 is TGTGCTAGTGGTTCGTTTACCGGGACAGGGTTGGGAAATATACACAATCAGCCCCAGCATTTT. It codes for CASGSFTGTGLGNIHNQPQHF.

The gene calls are TRBV19 and TRBJ2-2; D may be TRBD1 (7 bases). This CDR3 region has 12 residues. CDR1 LNHDA and CDR2 SQIVND come from the germline V gene (reference sequence). V was cut by 9 bases and J by 6 bases, with 11 bases left in between. The CDR3, as DNA: TGTGCCAGCTGCAGGGGGGCCGGGGAGCTGTTTTTT. This gives the protein CASCRGAGELFF.

The V gene is TRBV15, the J gene TRBJ1-1; tentatively, D is TRBD1 (5 bases). There are 17 residues in the CDR3. Germline loops: CDR1 LNHNV, CDR2 YYDKDF (reference sequence). V gave up 0 bases and J gave up 0 bases, with 14 bases separating them. As DNA, the CDR3 is TGTGCCACCAGCAGAGACCCGGGGGTCCTCATGAACACTGAAGCTTTCTTT. This encodes CATSRDPGVLMNTEAFF.

This chain connects TRBV5-5 to TRBJ2-7; the D is unclear. V was shortened by 4 bases and J by 6 bases, with 14 bases between the two germline ends. The CDR3 contains 13 residues. Germline V gives CDR1 SGHKS, CDR2 YYEKEE (reference sequence). CDR3 nucleotides: TGTGCCAGCAGCCCCTACCTCCTCGGCGAGCAGTACTTC. It encodes CASSPYLLGEQYF. The full variable domain, its missing parts supplied by reference TRBV5-5 and TRBJ2-7, is DAGVTQSPTHLIKTRGQQVTLRCSPISGHKSVSWYQQVLGQGPQFIFQYYEKEERGRGNFPDRFSARQFPNYSSELNVNALLLGDSALYLCASSPYLLGEQYFGPGTRLTVT.

This clone has more than one count but fewer than ten. The CDR3 protein is CASSLQTGGPAATYEQYF. Written as DNA, the CDR3 is TGTGCCAGCAGCTTGCAGACCGGGGGGCCAGCTGCTACCTACGAGCAGTACTTC. The rearrangement joins TRBV7-6 to TRBJ2-7, with a weak D call TRBD2 (7 bases). This CDR3 is built from 18 residues. Germline V gene sequence: CDR1 SGHVS, CDR2 FNYEAQ. Trimming took 3 bases from V and 2 from J, leaving 23 bases between them.

DNA of the CDR3: TGTGCCAGCACCAAACGGGATACGCAGTATTTT. As protein: CASTKRDTQYF. J is TRBJ2-3 and V is TRBV28; D gene ambiguous. This CDR3 comprises 11 residues. The V gene's germline CDR1 is MDHEN and CDR2 SYDVKM. Trimming removed 7 bases at V and 6 bases at J, with 8 bases between.

The chain is built from TRBV19 and TRBJ1-2, with D possibly TRBD1 on 5 matching bases. V gave up 7 bases and J gave up 8 bases, with 17 bases separating them. Germline values: CDR1 LNHDA, CDR2 SQIVND (reference sequence). The CDR3 contains 13 residues. The CDR3 sequence: CASTQGEPRGYTF. The CDR3 nucleotides are TGTGCCAGTACTCAGGGTGAACCTCGAGGCTACACCTTC.

CDR3 bases: TGTGCCAGCAGGAAGGACTTGAGCTCCTACAATGAGCAGTTCTTC. Translation: CASRKDLSSYNEQFF. This rearrangement joins TRBV28 to TRBJ2-1; D is possibly TRBD2 (5 bases). CDR3 length: 15 residues. Germline V lookup: CDR1 MDHEN, CDR2 SYDVKM. V lost 6 bases and J lost 0, with 12 bases in between.

This sequence joins TRBV15 and TRBJ2-6; TRBD1 matches 9 bases. Germline CDR1 LNHNV, CDR2 YYDKDF (reference sequence). Unmatched junction bases numbered 10, after V lost 5 bases and J lost 2 bases. CDR3 length equals 18 residues. The CDR3 DNA reads TGTGCCACCAGCGCCGGGGACAGGGTATTTGCTGGGGCCAACGTCCTGACTTTC. Residues: CATSAGDRVFAGANVLTF.

This chain connects TRBV28 to TRBJ1-1; 8 nucleotides agree with TRBD1. CDR3 size: 17 residues. J gave up 1 base and V 6 bases, and 13 bases lay outside the gene matches. Germline CDR1 and CDR2: MDHEN and SYDVKM. CDR3 sequence: CASSLPQGAPANTEAFF. The CDR3 bases are TGTGCCAGCAGCTTACCCCAGGGGGCGCCGGCGAACACTGAAGCTTTCTTT. Full variable domain (outside the CDR3, taken from reference TRBV28 and TRBJ1-1): DVKVTQSSRYLVKRTGEKVFLECVQDMDHENMFWYRQDPGLGLRLIYFSYDVKMKEKGDIPEGYSVSREKKERFSLILESASTNQTSMYLCASSLPQGAPANTEAFFGQGTRLTVV.

The genes are TRBV27 and TRBJ2-2, with no clear D. Germline V gives CDR1 MNHEY, CDR2 SMNVEV (reference sequence). CDR3 length: 14 residues. V lost 2 bases to trimming and J lost 3 bases, with 7 bases between them. In nucleotides, the CDR3 is TGTGCCAGCAGTTTACGGCGGTACACCGGGGAGCTGTTTTTT. Translating it yields CASSLRRYTGELFF.